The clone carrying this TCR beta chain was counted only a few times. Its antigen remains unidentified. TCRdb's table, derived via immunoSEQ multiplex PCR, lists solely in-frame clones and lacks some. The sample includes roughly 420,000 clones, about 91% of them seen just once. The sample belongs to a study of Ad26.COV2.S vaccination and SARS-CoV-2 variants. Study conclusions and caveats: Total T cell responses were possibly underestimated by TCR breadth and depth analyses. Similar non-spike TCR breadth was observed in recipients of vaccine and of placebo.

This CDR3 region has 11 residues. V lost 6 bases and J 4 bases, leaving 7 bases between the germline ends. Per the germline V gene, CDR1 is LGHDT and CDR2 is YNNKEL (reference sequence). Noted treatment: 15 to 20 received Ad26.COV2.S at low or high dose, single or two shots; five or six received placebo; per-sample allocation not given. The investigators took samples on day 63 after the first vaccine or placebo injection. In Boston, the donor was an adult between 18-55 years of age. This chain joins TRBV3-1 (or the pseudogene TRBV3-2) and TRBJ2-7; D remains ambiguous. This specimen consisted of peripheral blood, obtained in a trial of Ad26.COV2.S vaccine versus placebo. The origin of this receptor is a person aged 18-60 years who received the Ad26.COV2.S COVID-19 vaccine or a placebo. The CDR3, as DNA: TGTGCCAGCAGTTCCGGATACGAGCAGTACTTC. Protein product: CASSSGYEQYF.